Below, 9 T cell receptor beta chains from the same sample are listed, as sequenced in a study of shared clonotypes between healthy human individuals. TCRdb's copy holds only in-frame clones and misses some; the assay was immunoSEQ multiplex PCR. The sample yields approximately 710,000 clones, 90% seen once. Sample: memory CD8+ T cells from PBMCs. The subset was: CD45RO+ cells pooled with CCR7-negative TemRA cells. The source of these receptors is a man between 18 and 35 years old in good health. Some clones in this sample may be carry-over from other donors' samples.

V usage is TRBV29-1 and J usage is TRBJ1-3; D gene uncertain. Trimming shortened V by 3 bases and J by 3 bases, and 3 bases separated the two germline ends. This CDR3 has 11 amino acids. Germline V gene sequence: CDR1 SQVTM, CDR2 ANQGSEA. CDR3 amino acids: CSVDSGNTIYF. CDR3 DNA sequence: TGCAGCGTTGACAGTGGAAACACCATATATTTT. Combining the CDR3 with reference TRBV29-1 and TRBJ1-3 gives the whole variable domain SAVISQKPSRDICQRGTSLTIQCQVDSQVTMMFWYRQQPGQSLTLIATANQGSEATYESGFVIDKFPISRPNLTFSTLTVSNMSPEDSSIYLCSVDSGNTIYFGEGSWLTVV.

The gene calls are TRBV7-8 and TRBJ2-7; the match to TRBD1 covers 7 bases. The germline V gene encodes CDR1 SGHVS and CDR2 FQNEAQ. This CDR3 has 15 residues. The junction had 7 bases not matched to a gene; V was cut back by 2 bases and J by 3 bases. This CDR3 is CASSLRQGNVYEQYF. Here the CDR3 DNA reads TGTGCCAGCAGCTTAAGACAGGGAAACGTCTACGAGCAGTACTTC.

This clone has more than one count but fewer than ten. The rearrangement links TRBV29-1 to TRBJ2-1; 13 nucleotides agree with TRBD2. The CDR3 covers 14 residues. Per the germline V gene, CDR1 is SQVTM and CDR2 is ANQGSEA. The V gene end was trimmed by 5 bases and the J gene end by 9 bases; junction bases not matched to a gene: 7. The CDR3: CSVYGLAGEIEQFF. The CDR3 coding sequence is TGCAGCGTTTACGGACTAGCGGGAGAGATTGAGCAGTTCTTC.

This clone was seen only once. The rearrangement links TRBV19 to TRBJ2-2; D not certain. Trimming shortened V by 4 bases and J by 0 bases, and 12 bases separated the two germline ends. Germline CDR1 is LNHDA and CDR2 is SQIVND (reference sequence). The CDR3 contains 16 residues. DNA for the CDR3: TGTGCCAGTAGTACAAGACAAGCAGCGAACACCGGGGAGCTGTTTTTT. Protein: CASSTRQAANTGELFF.

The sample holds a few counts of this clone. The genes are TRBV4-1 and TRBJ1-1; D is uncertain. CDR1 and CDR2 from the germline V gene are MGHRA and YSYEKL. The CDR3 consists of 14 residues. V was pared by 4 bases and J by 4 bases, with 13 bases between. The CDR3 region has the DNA TGCGCCAGCAGCCGCACAGATCCCGCCACTGAAGCTTTCTTT. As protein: CASSRTDPATEAFF.

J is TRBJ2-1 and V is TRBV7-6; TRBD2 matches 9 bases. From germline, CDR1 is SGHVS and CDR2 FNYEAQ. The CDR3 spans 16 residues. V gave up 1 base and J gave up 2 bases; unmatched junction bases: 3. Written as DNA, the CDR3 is TGTGCCAGCAGCTTAGGAGCGGGAGGAACCTACAATGAGCAGTTCTTC. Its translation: CASSLGAGGTYNEQFF.

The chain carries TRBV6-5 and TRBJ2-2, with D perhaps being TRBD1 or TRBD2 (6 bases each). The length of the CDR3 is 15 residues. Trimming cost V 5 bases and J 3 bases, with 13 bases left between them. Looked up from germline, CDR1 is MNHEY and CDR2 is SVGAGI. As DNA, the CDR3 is TGTGCCAGCAGTCCCGATAGGGGGGACACCGGGGAGCTGTTTTTT. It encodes CASSPDRGDTGELFF.

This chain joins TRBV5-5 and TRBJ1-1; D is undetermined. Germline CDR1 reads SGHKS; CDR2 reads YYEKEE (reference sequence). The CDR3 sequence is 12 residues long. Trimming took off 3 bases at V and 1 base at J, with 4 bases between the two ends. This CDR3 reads CASSSENTEAFF. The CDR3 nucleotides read TGTGCCAGCAGCTCAGAGAACACTGAAGCTTTCTTT.

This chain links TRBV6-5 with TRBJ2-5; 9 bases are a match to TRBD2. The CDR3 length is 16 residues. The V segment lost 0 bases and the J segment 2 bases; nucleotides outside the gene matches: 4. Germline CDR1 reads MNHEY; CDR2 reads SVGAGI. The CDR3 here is CASSYSWLAGQETQYF. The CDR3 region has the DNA TGTGCCAGCAGTTACTCGTGGCTAGCGGGGCAAGAGACCCAGTACTTC.